This TCR beta chain stems from a study of blood T cell repertoires in COVID-19. With 6 bases removed from V and 1 base from J, the gap between germline ends came to 2 bases. The CDR3 totals 11 residues. Germline loops: CDR1 SGHRS, CDR2 YFSETQ. TCRdb's copy holds only in-frame clones and misses some; the assay was immunoSEQ multiplex PCR. Here the sample spans about 330,000 clones, over 75% being singletons. In assigning cohorts, the study relied on participant-reported clinical history. The chain uses TRBV5-1 and TRBJ1-3; D not certain. Sequencing was performed on PBMCs or T cells enriched from blood (not recorded which). The source is a young man who had recovered from COVID-19. CDR3 bases: TGCGCCAGCACTTCTGGAAACACCATATATTTT. Encoded protein: CASTSGNTIYF.